This TCR beta chain was recovered during a study of graft-versus-host responses after intestinal transplantation. Libraries were prepared by immunoSEQ multiplex PCR; TCRdb keeps only in-frame clonotypes and omits some of them. In the table there are tens of thousands of clones, around 83% of which are singletons. Regarding the study as a whole: The study found high graft-versus-host to host-versus-graft clonal ratios in allografts of patients with graft-donor T cell macrochimerism.

The CDR3 extends over 15 amino acids. After removal of 5 bases from V and 0 bases from J, the junction contained 5 bases not matched to a gene. In germline, CDR1 is SGHRS, CDR2 YFSETQ. On this clone itself: The antigen is unknown.

V usage is TRBV5-1 and J usage is TRBJ2-1, with TRBD2 matching over 7 bases. This sequence originates from a human patient who received an intestinal transplant, so some T cells may come from the graft donor. The material sequenced was PBMCs, taken about 990 days after transplant. The CDR3: CASRRAGSSYNEQFF. The CDR3 DNA sequence: TGCGCCAGCAGGCGAGCGGGGAGCTCCTACAATGAGCAGTTCTTC.